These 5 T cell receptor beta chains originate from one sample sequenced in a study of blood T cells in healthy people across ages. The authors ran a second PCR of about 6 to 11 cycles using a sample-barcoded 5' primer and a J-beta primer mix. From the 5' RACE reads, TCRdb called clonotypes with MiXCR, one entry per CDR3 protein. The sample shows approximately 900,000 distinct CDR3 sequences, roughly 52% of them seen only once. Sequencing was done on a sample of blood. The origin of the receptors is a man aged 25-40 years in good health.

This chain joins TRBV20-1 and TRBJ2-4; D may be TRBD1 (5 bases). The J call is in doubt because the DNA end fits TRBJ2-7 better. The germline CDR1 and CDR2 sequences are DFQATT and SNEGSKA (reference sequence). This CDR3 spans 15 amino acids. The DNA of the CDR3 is TGCAGTGCTATAGAGGTGGGAAGGGGCTTGAGCGAGCAGTACTTC. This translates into CSAIEVGRGLSEQYF.

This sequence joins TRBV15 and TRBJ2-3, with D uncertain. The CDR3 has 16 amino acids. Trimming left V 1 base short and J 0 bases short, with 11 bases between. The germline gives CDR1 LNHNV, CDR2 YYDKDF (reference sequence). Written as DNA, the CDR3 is TGTGCCACCAGCAGAGGAAGGTCGACTAGCACAGATACGCAGTATTTT. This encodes CATSRGRSTSTDTQYF.

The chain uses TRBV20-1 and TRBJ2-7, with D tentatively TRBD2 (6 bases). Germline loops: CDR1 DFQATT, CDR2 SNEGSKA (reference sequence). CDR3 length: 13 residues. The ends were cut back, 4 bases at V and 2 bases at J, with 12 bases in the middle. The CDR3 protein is CSAIGGRTYEQYF. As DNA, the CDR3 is TGCAGTGCTATCGGGGGAAGAACCTACGAGCAGTACTTC.

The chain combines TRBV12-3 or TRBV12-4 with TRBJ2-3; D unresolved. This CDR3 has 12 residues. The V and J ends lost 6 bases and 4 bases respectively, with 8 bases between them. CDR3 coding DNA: TGTGCCAGCAGAAGGACCTCAGATACGCAGTATTTT. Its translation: CASRRTSDTQYF.

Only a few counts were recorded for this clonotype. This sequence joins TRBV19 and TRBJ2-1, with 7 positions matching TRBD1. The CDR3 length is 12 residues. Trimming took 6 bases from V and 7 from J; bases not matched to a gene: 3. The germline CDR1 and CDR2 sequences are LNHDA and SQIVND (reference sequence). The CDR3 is CASSMTGNEQFF. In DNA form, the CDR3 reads TGTGCCAGTAGCATGACAGGGAATGAGCAGTTCTTC.